This T cell receptor beta chain derives from a study of tissue T cells after allogeneic stem cell transplantation. The CDR3 is made up of 15 amino acids. The germline CDR1 and CDR2 sequences are SGHND and FRSKSL. V gave up 3 bases and J gave up 2 bases; unmatched junction bases: 2. Method: immunoSEQ multiplex PCR; TCRdb's copy keeps in-frame clones and lacks some. The sample has 5,000 to 6,500 clones; 45% to 55% are singletons. Documented time point: mouse harvest day 7 after allogeneic transplant. The graft held 10^6 splenic CD5+ T cells and 10^7 T-cell-depleted bone marrow cells. Note on this clone: Its antigen remains unidentified. Genes here carry mouse names. The read terminates 1 residue before the CDR3 end, so the remaining end is supplied by the germline J gene.

Study conclusions and caveats: In patients and mice, blood and spleen missed much of tissue repertoire.

Input material: skin. The V call is TRBV15, the J call TRBJ1-4, with 8 bases that match TRBD1. This receptor was identified in a female BALB/c mouse given C57BL/6 T cells with graft-versus-host disease after an allogeneic hematopoietic cell transplant. CDR3 loop: CASSFPGGSNERLFF. The DNA read from the CDR3 is TGTGCCAGCAGTTTCCCAGGGGGCTCCAACGAAAGATTATTT.